One and the same sample provided the 17 T cell receptor beta chains below, sequenced in a study of blood T cell repertoires in COVID-19. Data came from immunoSEQ multiplex PCR; TCRdb stores just in-frame clones and leaves some out. The table shows 85,000 to 100,000 clones, with about 86% occurring only once. The sample was peripheral blood. The receptors derive from a woman in her sixties or seventies in a cohort sampled during active or convalescent COVID-19.

This chain links TRBV6-1 with TRBJ2-1; D is uncertain. The germline V gene has CDR1 MNHNS and CDR2 SASEGT. This CDR3 has 13 residues. Trimming removed 2 bases at V and 9 bases at J, with 11 bases between. The DNA for the CDR3 is TGTGCCAGCAGTGAACTGAGTGGTAGTGAGCAGTTCTTC. Encoded protein: CASSELSGSEQFF.

This clone has a single count. The chain links TRBV5-5 to TRBJ1-1, with 8 bases matching TRBD1. Germline CDR1 SGHKS, CDR2 YYEKEE (reference sequence). The junction had 8 bases not matched to a gene; V was cut back by 0 bases and J by 1 base. The CDR3 runs to 17 residues. CDR3 sequence: CASSLGGWDRRNTEAFF. The CDR3 DNA follows: TGTGCCAGCAGCTTGGGAGGATGGGACAGGAGGAACACTGAAGCTTTCTTT.

The chain links TRBV18 to TRBJ2-4; TRBD2 matches at 7 bases. This CDR3 comprises 15 residues. The trim removed 4 bases at V and 3 bases at J, leaving 6 bases unmatched. Germline CDR1 is KGHSH and CDR2 is LQKENI. DNA for the CDR3: TGTGCCAGCTCACTCCCTAGCGGAGGCAAAAACATTCAGTACTTC. Its protein product is CASSLPSGGKNIQYF. Together with reference TRBV18 and TRBJ2-4, the CDR3 gives the full variable domain: NAGVMQNPRHLVRRRGQEARLRCSPMKGHSHVYWYRQLPEEGLKFMVYLQKENIIDESGMPKERFSAEFPKEGPSILRIQQVVRGDSAAYFCASSLPSGGKNIQYFGAGTRLSVL.

The chain joins TRBV19 to TRBJ1-2; the D gene is possibly TRBD1 (5 bases). V dropped 6 bases and J dropped 5 bases, with 19 bases sitting between them. Per germline, CDR1 LNHDA and CDR2 SQIVND (reference sequence). The CDR3 contains 15 residues. Here the CDR3 reads CASRQFGAGPYGYTF. The CDR3 bases are TGTGCCAGTAGGCAGTTTGGCGCGGGGCCTTATGGCTACACCTTC.

V is TRBV2 and J is TRBJ2-7, with D uncertain. Per the germline V gene, CDR1 is SNHLY and CDR2 is FYNNEI. V dropped 6 bases and J dropped 4 bases, with 7 bases sitting between them. The length of the CDR3 is 11 residues. CDR3 sequence reads: CASRNTYEQYF. CDR3 bases: TGTGCCAGCAGAAACACATACGAGCAGTACTTC. Supplemented by reference TRBV2 and TRBJ2-7, the full variable domain reads EPEVTQTPSHQVTQMGQEVILRCVPISNHLYFYWYRQILGQKVEFLVSFYNNEISEKSEIFDDQFSVERPDGSNFTLKIRSTKLEDSAMYFCASRNTYEQYFGPGTRLTVT.

The rearrangement links TRBV9 to TRBJ1-2; D uncertain. CDR1 SGDLS and CDR2 YYNGEE come from the germline V gene. The length of the CDR3 is 12 residues. V was cut by 4 bases and J by 8 bases, with 12 bases left in between. CDR3 nucleotides: TGTGCCAGCAGCCGCCGACTCGAAGGCTACACCTTC. Its translation is CASSRRLEGYTF.

The chain links TRBV5-1 to TRBJ1-6, with 8 bases matching TRBD1. The V gene's germline CDR1 is SGHRS and CDR2 YFSETQ. The CDR3 covers 16 residues. Trimming took 5 bases from V and 3 from J; bases not matched to a gene: 7. The CDR3 sequence: CASRPDREGYNSPLHF. The DNA for the CDR3 is TGCGCCAGCAGACCGGACAGGGAAGGCTATAATTCACCCCTCCACTTT.

The chain joins TRBV6-5 to TRBJ2-1; D is perhaps TRBD1 (6 bases). There are 12 residues in the CDR3. Trimming pared 5 bases from V and 15 bases from J, leaving 17 bases between. CDR1 MNHEY and CDR2 SVGAGI come from the germline V gene. This CDR3 reads CASSPSTGLSFF. The CDR3 DNA sequence: TGTGCCAGCAGTCCTTCCACAGGGTTATCGTTCTTC.

This chain's CDR3 is CASSTESSSYEQYF. CDR3 coding DNA: TGCGCCAGCAGCACAGAGTCGTCATCCTACGAGCAGTACTTC. The V gene is TRBV5-1, the J gene TRBJ2-7; D is unclear. The CDR3 sequence is 14 residues long. In germline, CDR1 is SGHRS, CDR2 YFSETQ. Between the trimmed V and J ends, which lost 4 bases and 1 base, there was a span of 12 bases. Full variable domain (outside the CDR3, taken from reference TRBV5-1 and TRBJ2-7): KAGVTQTPRYLIKTRGQQVTLSCSPISGHRSVSWYQQTPGQGLQFLFEYFSETQRNKGNFPGRFSGRQFSNSRSEMNVSTLELGDSALYLCASSTESSSYEQYFGPGTRLTVT.

The chain combines TRBV5-1 with TRBJ2-3; TRBD1 agrees at 8 bases. V shed 4 bases, J shed 3 bases, and the junction held 4 bases outside the gene matches. The CDR3 runs to 14 residues. Germline V gives CDR1 SGHRS, CDR2 YFSETQ. The CDR3: CASSPGGLTDTQYF. The CDR3 bases are TGCGCCAGCAGCCCAGGGGGCTTGACAGATACGCAGTATTTT.

The V call is TRBV28, the J call TRBJ2-7; no clear D gene. From germline, CDR1 is MDHEN and CDR2 SYDVKM. Trimming took off 6 bases at V and 6 bases at J, with 9 bases between the two ends. The CDR3 is made up of 11 amino acids. The CDR3 coding sequence is TGTGCCAGCAGGTTGACATTCGAGCAGTACTTC. It codes for CASRLTFEQYF.

The V and J genes are TRBV5-4 and TRBJ1-4, with 10 positions matching TRBD1. The V gene's germline CDR1 is SGHNT and CDR2 YYREEE (reference sequence). The CDR3 sequence is 16 residues long. Trimming at V came to 0 bases and at J to 8 bases, leaving 7 bases not matched to a gene. As DNA, the CDR3 is TGTGCCAGCAGCTTGGGACAGGGGGCGGGCGGAGAAAAACTGTTTTTT. Translating gives CASSLGQGAGGEKLFF.

This chain links TRBV27 with TRBJ1-5; TRBD1 is a possible D gene (6 bases). Trimming removed 9 bases from V and 11 bases from J, with 14 bases in between. The germline CDR1 and CDR2 sequences are MNHEY and SMNVEV (reference sequence). CDR3 length: 11 residues. The DNA for the CDR3 is TGTGCCAGACACAGGGCGCGGTCCCAGCATTTT. Protein: CARHRARSQHF.

V is TRBV2 and J is TRBJ1-2; the D gene is possibly TRBD1 (5 bases). Per the germline V gene, CDR1 is SNHLY and CDR2 is FYNNEI. The CDR3 sequence is 13 residues long. V was shortened by 8 bases and J by 5 bases, with 15 bases between the two germline ends. CDR3 sequence reads: CASAAGGGYGYTF. In nucleotides, the CDR3 is TGTGCCAGCGCGGCTGGGGGGGGTTATGGCTACACCTTC.

Written as DNA, the CDR3 is TGTGCCAGCTCACCCGACAGGGTGTCCTACAATGAGCAGTTCTTC. Amino acids: CASSPDRVSYNEQFF. The chain is built from TRBV18 and TRBJ2-1, with 7 bases aligning to TRBD1. The V gene's germline CDR1 is KGHSH and CDR2 LQKENI. V was clipped by 3 bases and J by 1 base; unmatched bases: 3. CDR3 size: 15 residues. Based on the CDR3 plus reference TRBV18 and TRBJ2-1, the full variable domain is NAGVMQNPRHLVRRRGQEARLRCSPMKGHSHVYWYRQLPEEGLKFMVYLQKENIIDESGMPKERFSAEFPKEGPSILRIQQVVRGDSAAYFCASSPDRVSYNEQFFGPGTRLTVL.

The chain is built from TRBV28 and TRBJ1-5; D not resolved. The CDR3 covers 13 residues. V lost 11 bases and J 0 bases, leaving 11 bases between the germline ends. Germline V gene data show CDR1 as MDHEN and CDR2 as SYDVKM. The CDR3 protein is CAVGGYSNQPQHF. CDR3 coding DNA: TGTGCCGTTGGAGGATATAGCAATCAGCCCCAGCATTTT.

The chain uses TRBV28 and TRBJ2-7, with 8 positions matching TRBD2. J gave up 3 bases and V 6 bases, and 7 bases lay outside the gene matches. The CDR3 is made up of 14 amino acids. Per the germline V gene, CDR1 is MDHEN and CDR2 is SYDVKM. The CDR3 sequence is CASRRFSGSYEQYF. CDR3 coding DNA: TGTGCCAGCAGGCGATTCAGCGGGAGCTACGAGCAGTACTTC.